This record looks at one T cell receptor beta chain sequence and its context. What it recognizes is unknown. Germline assignment: CDR1 GTSNPN and CDR2 SVGIG (reference sequence). This CDR3 spans 14 amino acids. Trimming at V came to 2 bases and at J to 6 bases, leaving 2 bases not matched to a gene. This sample is drawn from a study of Ad26.COV2.S vaccination and SARS-CoV-2 variants. Findings and limits, study-wide: Post-vaccination spike-specific CD8+ and CD4+ T cell responses reportedly had substantial breadth. Measures of TCR breadth and depth may have fallen short of total T cell responses. Breadth measured for non-spike TCRs was similar across vaccine and placebo recipients.

Profiling relied on immunoSEQ multiplex PCR, and the TCRdb table lists in-frame clones only, not all of them. The sample shows around 100,000 clones, less than 85% of them seen only once. The rearrangement uses TRBV30 and TRBJ1-6; 9 bases map to TRBD1. Sequenced here: peripheral blood, sampled after recovery from COVID-19. The clonotype originates from a human donor who had recovered from COVID-19. DNA of the CDR3: TGTGCCTGGAGTCGGGGACAGGGTAATTCACCCCTCCACTTT. This gives the protein CAWSRGQGNSPLHF. The full variable domain, with the rest looked up from reference TRBV30 and TRBJ1-6, is SQTIHQWPATLVQPVGSPLSLECTVEGTSNPNLYWYRQAAGRGLQLLFYSVGIGQISSEVPQNLSASRPQDRQFILSSKKLLLSDSGFYLCAWSRGQGNSPLHFGNGTRLTVT.